The present T cell receptor (beta chain) was sequenced within a study of blood T cell repertoires in COVID-19. How the authors handled the data: Reference gene primers were amplified, and this amplification served to estimate nucleated cell counts. Repertoires were generated with immunoSEQ multiplex PCR, while TCRdb's copy carries only in-frame clones and drops some. V, J and clone size reflect that table, while D and trimming were determined from the DNA. The sample records about 210,000 clones, roughly 90% being singletons. CDR3 size: 16 residues. Germline CDR1 reads ENHRY; CDR2 reads SYGVKD. V was pared by 2 bases and J by 0 bases, with 3 bases of the junction left unmatched. Contact with a PCR-confirmed or clinician-diagnosed COVID-19 case occurred within 2 weeks of entry.

The source is a woman in her thirties who had been exposed to COVID-19. The V and J genes are TRBV10-3 and TRBJ2-1; 8 nucleotides line up with TRBD1. The sequencing sample was made of PBMCs or T cells enriched from blood (not recorded which). This chain's CDR3 is CAISEGGQGSYNEQFF. DNA of the CDR3: TGTGCCATCAGTGAGGGCGGACAGGGCTCCTACAATGAGCAGTTCTTC.